Following are 10 T cell receptor beta chains from one sample sequenced in a study of PD-1 blockade in classical Hodgkin lymphoma. The data were produced by immunoSEQ multiplex PCR, yet TCRdb's version contains in-frame clones alone and is incomplete. The profile shows about 11,000 clones, just under 85% of them singletons. In every patient, relapse followed autologous stem cell transplantation, while exposure to brentuximab vedotin differed. Here the sequenced sample was peripheral blood mononuclear cells (PBMCs), taken before the second cycle of nivolumab. These receptors were collected from a human donor with classical Hodgkin lymphoma.

The table lists this clone with a count of one. The chain recombines TRBV25-1 with TRBJ2-1, with TRBD2 as a possible D gene (5 bases). Germline V gene data show CDR1 as MGHDK and CDR2 as SYGVNS. V was trimmed by 2 bases and J by 6 bases, leaving 14 bases between them. CDR3 length: 15 amino acids. The CDR3 loop is CASSEGGLAGNEQFF. In DNA, the CDR3 is TGTGCCAGCAGTGAAGGTGGACTGGCCGGCAATGAGCAGTTCTTC.

This sequence joins TRBV4-2 and TRBJ2-7, with 9 nucleotides matching TRBD2. Germline lookup yields CDR1 LGHNA and CDR2 YNFKEQ. The V and J ends lost 0 bases and 0 bases, in that order; junction bases with no gene match: 0. The CDR3 runs to 15 residues. CDR3 sequence (DNA): TGTGCCAGCAGCCAAGATAGCGGGAGCTCCTACGAGCAGTACTTC. Amino acids: CASSQDSGSSYEQYF.

The genes are TRBV30 and TRBJ1-2; D perhaps matches TRBD1 (6 bases). The CDR3 contains 13 residues. Trimming removed 5 bases at V and 6 bases at J, with 16 bases between. Germline V gene data show CDR1 as GTSNPN and CDR2 as SVGIG (reference sequence). CDR3 in amino acids: CAWPRQGRNGYTF. The CDR3 DNA is TGTGCCTGGCCACGCCAGGGGAGGAATGGCTACACCTTC.

The CDR3 reads CASSPSTGGAVGETQYF. In DNA form, the CDR3 reads TGTGCCAGCTCACCCTCCACTGGGGGAGCGGTAGGGGAGACCCAGTACTTC. The V gene is TRBV18, the J gene TRBJ2-5, with D perhaps being TRBD1 or TRBD2 (5 bases each). There are 17 residues in the CDR3. The germline V and J ends were trimmed by 3 bases and 5 bases, with 22 bases remaining between them. CDR1 and CDR2 from the germline V gene are KGHSH and LQKENI.

This sequence joins TRBV7-3 and TRBJ2-3; TRBD1 agrees at 8 bases. This CDR3 comprises 13 residues. The V gene's germline CDR1 is SGHTA and CDR2 FQGTGA. V trimming: 4 bases; J trimming: 9 bases; junction bases outside the gene matches: 6. This chain's CDR3 is CASSSYRTGTQYF. CDR3 bases: TGTGCCAGCAGCTCCTATCGGACAGGGACGCAGTATTTT. Drawing the rest from reference TRBV7-3 and TRBJ2-3, the complete variable domain is GAGVSQTPSNKVTEKGKYVELRCDPISGHTALYWYRQSLGQGPEFLIYFQGTGAADDSGLPNDRFFAVRPEGSVSTLKIQRTERGDSAVYLCASSSYRTGTQYFGPGTRLTVL.

This sequence joins TRBV2 and TRBJ1-5; 9 bases line up with TRBD1. Germline V gene sequence: CDR1 SNHLY, CDR2 FYNNEI. The CDR3 length is 16 residues. With V trimmed by 4 bases and J by 4 bases, 8 bases remained unmatched. CDR3 coding DNA: TGTGCCAGCAGTGGGACAGGGGAGGTGTGGAATCAGCCCCAGCATTTT. Its translation is CASSGTGEVWNQPQHF. Complete variable domain (other parts from reference TRBV2 and TRBJ1-5): EPEVTQTPSHQVTQMGQEVILRCVPISNHLYFYWYRQILGQKVEFLVSFYNNEISEKSEIFDDQFSVERPDGSNFTLKIRSTKLEDSAMYFCASSGTGEVWNQPQHFGDGTRLSIL.

The chain is built from TRBV29-1 and TRBJ1-2; the D gene is possibly TRBD1 (6 bases). CDR3 size: 12 residues. Germline V gene sequence: CDR1 SQVTM, CDR2 ANQGSEA. Trimming shortened V by 5 bases and J by 4 bases, and 11 bases separated the two germline ends. CDR3 nucleotides: TGCAGCGTTACCAGGGGCCTCTATGGCTACACCTTC. Its protein is CSVTRGLYGYTF.

This rearrangement joins TRBV7-9 to TRBJ1-2; 8 bases are a match to TRBD1. The CDR3 sequence is 16 residues long. The germline V gene encodes CDR1 SEHNR and CDR2 FQNEAQ (reference sequence). V was clipped by 1 base and J by 3 bases; unmatched bases: 7. CDR3 DNA: TGTGCCAGCAGCTTAGAAGGCAGGGGGCGCGACTATGGCTACACCTTC. Translating gives CASSLEGRGRDYGYTF.

The chain joins TRBV7-9 to TRBJ1-2; no clear D. This CDR3 is built from 16 residues. V lost 1 base, J lost 7 bases, and 19 bases lay in between. Germline V gene lookup returns CDR1 SEHNR and CDR2 FQNEAQ (reference sequence). CDR3 coding DNA: TGTGCCAGCAGCTTAGACCTGCGGATAATGGCCTCTGGCTACACCTTC. Translation: CASSLDLRIMASGYTF.

This sequence joins TRBV7-2 and TRBJ2-6; 7 bases agree with TRBD1. The CDR3 loop spans 16 amino acids. The germline V gene has CDR1 SGHTA and CDR2 FQGNSA. With V trimmed by 7 bases and J by 2 bases, 8 bases remained unmatched. The CDR3 is CASTRRGLTGANVLTF. In nucleotides, the CDR3 is TGTGCCAGCACCCGTAGGGGGCTGACTGGGGCCAACGTCCTGACTTTC.